Below are 4 T cell receptor beta chains sequenced from a single sample in a study of blood T cell repertoires in COVID-19. The protocol was immunoSEQ multiplex PCR, while the TCRdb copy is restricted to in-frame clones and leaves out a portion. The sample comprises about 150,000 clones, roughly 82% of which are singletons, and approximately 7.1% rests with the top ten. The sequenced sample consisted of peripheral blood. The source of these receptors is a woman between 50 and 59 years old in a cohort sampled during active or convalescent COVID-19.

V is TRBV11-2 and J is TRBJ1-3, with TRBD1 as a possible D gene (5 bases). Per the germline V gene, CDR1 is SGHAT and CDR2 is FQNNGV. V was pared by 0 bases and J by 3 bases, with 12 bases between. The CDR3 contains 16 residues. The CDR3 DNA follows: TGTGCCAGCAGCTTAGATCGGTGGGGCGGTGGAAACACCATATATTTT. Translation gives CASSLDRWGGGNTIYF.

The chain has TRBV7-9 and TRBJ1-1; D may be TRBD1 (5 bases). This CDR3 region has 15 residues. Trimming took off 5 bases at V and 4 bases at J, with 17 bases between the two ends. CDR1 and CDR2 (germline): SEHNR, FQNEAQ (reference sequence). CDR3 sequence (DNA): TGTGCCAGCAGCCTCTATCCAGGGTCCGGCACTGAAGCTTTCTTT. It is translated as CASSLYPGSGTEAFF. The whole variable domain, filled in from reference TRBV7-9 and TRBJ1-1, reads DTGVSQNPRHKITKRGQNVTFRCDPISEHNRLYWYRQTLGQGPEFLTYFQNEAQLEKSRLLSDRFSAERPKGSFSTLEIQRTEQGDSAMYLCASSLYPGSGTEAFFGQGTRLTVV.

The chain combines TRBV10-3 with TRBJ2-1; D might be TRBD1 or TRBD2, each matching 5 bases. Germline CDR1 ENHRY, CDR2 SYGVKD. The CDR3 consists of 13 residues. The V gene lost 6 bases and the J gene lost 6 bases, with 12 bases spanning the gap. The CDR3 DNA sequence: TGTGCCATCAGAGAGGACACTAGCAATGAGCAGTTCTTC. Its protein is CAIREDTSNEQFF.

The chain recombines TRBV7-9 with TRBJ1-5; 7 bases map to TRBD1. Germline-derived CDR1 and CDR2 are SEHNR and FQNEAQ (reference sequence). V lost 6 bases, J lost 4 bases, and 9 bases stayed unmatched. This CDR3 has 15 residues. The CDR3, as DNA: TGTGCCAGCAGTCGAACCGGGACAGAGAATCAGCCCCAGCATTTT. It yields the protein CASSRTGTENQPQHF.